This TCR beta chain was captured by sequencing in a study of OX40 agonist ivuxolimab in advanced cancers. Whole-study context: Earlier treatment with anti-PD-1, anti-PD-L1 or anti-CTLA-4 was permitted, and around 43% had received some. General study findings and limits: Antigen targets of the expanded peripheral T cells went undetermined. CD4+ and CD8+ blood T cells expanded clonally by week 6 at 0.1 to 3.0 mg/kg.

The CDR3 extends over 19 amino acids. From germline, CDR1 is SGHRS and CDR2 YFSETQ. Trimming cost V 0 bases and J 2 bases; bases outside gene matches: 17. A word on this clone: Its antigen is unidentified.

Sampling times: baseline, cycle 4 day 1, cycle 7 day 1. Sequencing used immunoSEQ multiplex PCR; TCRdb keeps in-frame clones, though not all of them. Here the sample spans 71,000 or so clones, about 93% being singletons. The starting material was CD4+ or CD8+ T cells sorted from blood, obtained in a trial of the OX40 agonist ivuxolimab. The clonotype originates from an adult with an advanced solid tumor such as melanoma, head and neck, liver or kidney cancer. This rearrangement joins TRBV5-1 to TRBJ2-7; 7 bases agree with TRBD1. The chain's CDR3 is CASSLASGPQRQGAYEQYF. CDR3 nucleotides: TGCGCCAGCAGCTTGGCCTCAGGACCGCAGCGACAGGGCGCCTACGAGCAGTACTTC.